The 26 T cell receptor beta chains in this list originate from one sample, sequenced in a study of PD-1 blockade in classical Hodgkin lymphoma. This sample's time point: newly diagnosed, previously untreated cHL patient sample. Thawed PBMCs were subjected to magnetic negative selection, which yielded isolated CD8+ T cells. The data were produced by immunoSEQ multiplex PCR, yet TCRdb's version contains in-frame clones alone and is incomplete. Seen here are about 9,300 clones, about nine tenths observed once, and the top ten hold around 8.1%. Input material: CD8+ T cells from blood. Receptors were obtained from a human donor with classical Hodgkin lymphoma.

This chain links TRBV30 with TRBJ2-1, with 9 bases that match TRBD2. J lost 1 base, V lost 5 bases, and 3 bases had no gene match. Germline assignment: CDR1 GTSNPN and CDR2 SVGIG (reference sequence). The CDR3 extends over 14 amino acids. This chain's CDR3 is CAWVTSGSYNEQFF. CDR3 nucleotides: TGTGCCTGGGTCACTAGCGGGTCCTACAATGAGCAGTTCTTC.

The rearrangement links TRBV5-6 to TRBJ2-4; 11 bases line up with TRBD2. The CDR3 loop spans 18 amino acids. CDR1 and CDR2 from the germline V gene are SGHDT and YYEEEE. The ends lost 4 bases at V and 2 bases at J; junction bases unmatched: 11. The CDR3 sequence is CASSLQISGGETKNIQYF. For the CDR3, the DNA is TGTGCCAGCAGCCTCCAAATTAGCGGGGGGGAGACCAAAAACATTCAGTACTTC.

Only one count was recorded for this clone. CDR3 DNA sequence: TGTGCCTGGAGTGTACTGGGGGGCAGTAATTCACCCCTCCACTTT. Its translation: CAWSVLGGSNSPLHF. The genes are TRBV30 and TRBJ1-6, with TRBD1 as a possible D gene (6 bases). V was shortened by 0 bases and J by 6 bases, with 12 bases between the two germline ends. The CDR3 is 15 residues long. Germline CDR1 reads GTSNPN; CDR2 reads SVGIG (reference sequence).

J is TRBJ2-3 and V is TRBV30; D remains unclear. The CDR3 totals 13 residues. Germline loops: CDR1 GTSNPN, CDR2 SVGIG (reference sequence). The germline V and J ends were trimmed by 3 bases and 0 bases, with 7 bases remaining between them. Written as DNA, the CDR3 is TGTGCCTGGAGGGCGCCTAGCACAGATACGCAGTATTTT. This codes for CAWRAPSTDTQYF.

This clone was observed once. This rearrangement joins TRBV18 to TRBJ2-5; the D call may be TRBD1 or TRBD2 (6 bases each). The CDR3 runs 15 residues. V was clipped by 3 bases and J by 5 bases, with 16 bases between them. The germline gives CDR1 KGHSH, CDR2 LQKENI. Here the CDR3 reads CASSPPQGRSETQYF. The CDR3 nucleotides read TGTGCCAGCTCACCCCCCCAGGGGAGGAGCGAGACCCAGTACTTC.

As regards this clone: Other DNA sequences in this specimen translate into the identical CDR3. The rearrangement joins TRBV2 to TRBJ1-1; D unresolved. Looked up from germline, CDR1 is SNHLY and CDR2 is FYNNEI. V shed 2 bases and J shed 5 bases, with 12 bases lying between them. CDR3 length equals 14 residues. The CDR3 sequence is CASSELAENTEAFF. CDR3 sequence (DNA): TGTGCCAGCAGTGAATTGGCGGAAAATACTGAAGCTTTCTTT.

The V and J genes are TRBV14 and TRBJ1-2; TRBD1 aligns across 8 bases. Germline V lookup: CDR1 SGHDN, CDR2 FVKESK. J was trimmed by 4 bases and V by 1 base; bases with no gene match: 2. The CDR3 has 14 residues. CDR3 DNA: TGTGCCAGCAGCCAAGCTGACAGGGGCTATGGCTACACCTTC. Amino acid sequence: CASSQADRGYGYTF.

This chain links TRBV6-5 with TRBJ2-7, with D possibly matching TRBD2 (5 bases). Trimming left V 2 bases short and J 6 bases short, with 14 bases between. The V gene's germline CDR1 is MNHEY and CDR2 SVGAGI. The CDR3 is 14 residues long. CDR3: CASSYGSHLGEQYF. CDR3 nucleotide sequence: TGTGCCAGCAGTTACGGGAGCCACCTGGGCGAGCAGTACTTC.

The chain carries TRBV4-1 and TRBJ2-3; 7 nucleotides match TRBD2. The CDR3 covers 15 residues. The junction had 6 bases not matched to a gene; V was cut back by 4 bases and J by 2 bases. Germline V gene sequence: CDR1 MGHRA, CDR2 YSYEKL. CDR3 sequence: CASSLKAGDTDTQYF. The CDR3 DNA reads TGCGCCAGCAGCCTCAAGGCGGGAGACACAGATACGCAGTATTTT.

The chain recombines TRBV15 with TRBJ1-1; D unresolved. V gave up 1 base and J gave up 6 bases, with 9 bases separating them. The CDR3 loop spans 13 amino acids. The germline CDR1 and CDR2 sequences are LNHNV and YYDKDF (reference sequence). The CDR3 coding sequence is TGTGCCACCAGCAGAGTCGGGGATTCTGAAGCTTTCTTT. It translates to CATSRVGDSEAFF.

This clone was seen a handful of times. This chain links TRBV2 with TRBJ1-1; the D gene is possibly TRBD1 (5 bases). V was pared by 10 bases and J by 4 bases, with 16 bases between. The CDR3 sequence is 13 residues long. CDR1 is SNHLY and CDR2 is FYNNEI in the germline V gene. DNA of the CDR3: TGTGCCAAACAAACGGGGGTGGGCACTGAAGCTTTCTTT. Its translation: CAKQTGVGTEAFF. Full variable domain (rest looked up from reference TRBV2 and TRBJ1-1): EPEVTQTPSHQVTQMGQEVILRCVPISNHLYFYWYRQILGQKVEFLVSFYNNEISEKSEIFDDQFSVERPDGSNFTLKIRSTKLEDSAMYFCAKQTGVGTEAFFGQGTRLTVV.

The chain couples TRBV7-9 to TRBJ2-1; D is unclear. Germline V gene data show CDR1 as SEHNR and CDR2 as FQNEAQ (reference sequence). V was pared by 1 base and J by 5 bases, with 3 bases between. The CDR3 runs to 12 residues. The CDR3 DNA reads as TGTGCCAGCAGCTTAGGGGACAATGAGCAGTTCTTC. The encoded protein is CASSLGDNEQFF. The complete variable domain, with remaining parts taken from reference TRBV7-9 and TRBJ2-1, reads DTGVSQNPRHKITKRGQNVTFRCDPISEHNRLYWYRQTLGQGPEFLTYFQNEAQLEKSRLLSDRFSAERPKGSFSTLEIQRTEQGDSAMYLCASSLGDNEQFFGPGTRLTVL.

V is TRBV7-9 and J is TRBJ2-1; tentatively, D is TRBD2 (5 bases). CDR1 and CDR2 (germline): SEHNR, FQNEAQ (reference sequence). CDR3 length: 14 amino acids. The V gene lost 0 bases and the J gene lost 6 bases, with 9 bases spanning the gap. CDR3 loop: CASSLATNLNEQFF. As DNA, the CDR3 is TGTGCCAGCAGCTTAGCGACTAACCTCAATGAGCAGTTCTTC.

The gene calls are TRBV7-9 and TRBJ2-1, with 10 positions matching TRBD2. J lost 2 bases, V lost 1 base, and 2 bases had no gene match. Germline loops: CDR1 SEHNR, CDR2 FQNEAQ (reference sequence). This CDR3 spans 16 amino acids. The CDR3 bases are TGTGCCAGCAGCTTAGAGGGACTAGCGCCCTACAATGAGCAGTTCTTC. Amino acids: CASSLEGLAPYNEQFF.

J is TRBJ2-3 and V is TRBV4-3; 7 bases fit TRBD1. CDR1 and CDR2 from the germline V gene are LGHNA and YSLEER. Trimming removed 4 bases from V and 0 bases from J; junction bases left unmatched: 10. The CDR3 runs 17 residues. CDR3 nucleotide sequence: TGCGCCAGCAGCCCCCTGGACAGGCGTGCTAGCACAGATACGCAGTATTTT. Protein product: CASSPLDRRASTDTQYF.

The chain uses TRBV10-3 and TRBJ1-5, with D tentatively TRBD1 (5 bases). The V gene's germline CDR1 is ENHRY and CDR2 SYGVKD. The V end lost 1 base, the J end lost 1 base, and 8 bases lay between the germline ends. The CDR3 runs to 15 residues. The CDR3 DNA sequence: TGTGCCATCAGTGAGTTTACAGGCAGCAATCAGCCCCAGCATTTT. Translation: CAISEFTGSNQPQHF.

This rearrangement joins TRBV4-3 to TRBJ2-5; 9 bases match TRBD2. CDR1 LGHNA and CDR2 YSLEER come from the germline V gene. This CDR3 has 15 amino acids. Unmatched junction bases numbered 0, after V lost 0 bases and J lost 1 base. CDR3 sequence reads: CASSQERGGQETQYF. CDR3 nucleotide sequence: TGCGCCAGCAGCCAAGAGCGGGGGGGCCAAGAGACCCAGTACTTC.

The chain is built from TRBV5-8 and TRBJ1-4; the match to TRBD1 covers 8 bases. The trim removed 0 bases at V and 7 bases at J, leaving 5 bases unmatched. CDR3 length: 15 amino acids. Looked up from germline, CDR1 is SGHTS and CDR2 is YDEGEE. The CDR3 nucleotides read TGTGCCAGCAGCTTGGCAACAGGGGGGGGTGAAAAACTGTTTTTT. Translating gives CASSLATGGGEKLFF.

The chain uses TRBV5-4 and TRBJ2-3, with 10 bases that match TRBD2. The CDR3 extends over 17 amino acids. Germline lookup yields CDR1 SGHNT and CDR2 YYREEE (reference sequence). Losses at the gene ends were 6 bases for V and 6 bases for J; bases not matched to a gene: 16. DNA for the CDR3: TGTGCCAGCACCCCCAAGCGGGAGGGCCCTCCGGGGGATACGCAGTATTTT. It translates to CASTPKREGPPGDTQYF.

Only one count was recorded for this clone. The chain employs TRBV11-2 and TRBJ2-1; D might be TRBD2 (5 bases). The CDR3 runs to 14 residues. Trimming stripped 3 bases from V and 6 bases from J, with 12 bases between. Per germline, CDR1 SGHAT and CDR2 FQNNGV. This chain's CDR3 is CASSLSAGRNEQFF. The CDR3 region has the DNA TGTGCCAGCAGCTTGAGCGCGGGTCGCAATGAGCAGTTCTTC.

This clone was picked up one time. The chain links TRBV2 to TRBJ1-5; the match to TRBD1 covers 7 bases. There are 17 residues in the CDR3. The trim removed 6 bases at V and 0 bases at J, leaving 11 bases unmatched. The germline V gene encodes CDR1 SNHLY and CDR2 FYNNEI. CDR3 residues: CASSDREILYSNQPQHF. CDR3 nucleotide sequence: TGTGCCAGCAGCGACAGGGAAATCCTTTATAGCAATCAGCCCCAGCATTTT.

The gene calls are TRBV2 and TRBJ1-4; 7 bases fit TRBD1. This CDR3 comprises 15 residues. V shed 2 bases and J 8 bases; nucleotides not matched to a gene: 8. The germline gives CDR1 SNHLY, CDR2 FYNNEI. CDR3: CASSERGREGEKLFF. DNA for the CDR3: TGTGCCAGCAGTGAAAGGGGGCGGGAGGGGGAAAAACTGTTTTTT.

V usage is TRBV27 and J usage is TRBJ2-1; weak D call: TRBD1 (6 bases). Trimming stripped 4 bases from V and 12 bases from J, with 19 bases between. The CDR3 has 14 amino acids. The V gene's germline CDR1 is MNHEY and CDR2 SMNVEV (reference sequence). The CDR3 here is CASSSTTGLEGQFF. CDR3 sequence (DNA): TGTGCCAGCAGTTCCACAACAGGGTTGGAAGGGCAGTTCTTC.

V gene TRBV13 combines with J gene TRBJ2-7; TRBD2 matches 9 bases. Germline V lookup: CDR1 PRHDT, CDR2 FYEKMQ (reference sequence). The ends lost 5 bases at V and 1 base at J; junction bases unmatched: 6. This CDR3 spans 15 amino acids. CDR3 DNA sequence: TGTGCCAGCAGCGTTGGACTAGCGCGGTCCTACGAGCAGTACTTC. Its translation: CASSVGLARSYEQYF.

J is TRBJ2-7 and V is TRBV2; 14 bases are shared with TRBD2. CDR3 length equals 16 residues. The J segment lost 4 bases and the V segment lost 2 bases, leaving 4 bases of the junction unmatched. Germline-derived CDR1 and CDR2 are SNHLY and FYNNEI. The CDR3 here is CASSERTSGGLYEQYF. Here the CDR3 DNA reads TGTGCCAGCAGTGAAAGGACTAGCGGGGGGTTGTACGAGCAGTACTTC.

This rearrangement joins TRBV27 to TRBJ2-7; D unclear. Germline-derived CDR1 and CDR2 are MNHEY and SMNVEV (reference sequence). This CDR3 contains 13 residues. Trimming removed 4 bases from V and 4 bases from J, with 11 bases in between. Written as DNA, the CDR3 is TGTGCCAGCAGTTCCCTACTCGTTTACGAGCAGTACTTC. Translation gives CASSSLLVYEQYF.